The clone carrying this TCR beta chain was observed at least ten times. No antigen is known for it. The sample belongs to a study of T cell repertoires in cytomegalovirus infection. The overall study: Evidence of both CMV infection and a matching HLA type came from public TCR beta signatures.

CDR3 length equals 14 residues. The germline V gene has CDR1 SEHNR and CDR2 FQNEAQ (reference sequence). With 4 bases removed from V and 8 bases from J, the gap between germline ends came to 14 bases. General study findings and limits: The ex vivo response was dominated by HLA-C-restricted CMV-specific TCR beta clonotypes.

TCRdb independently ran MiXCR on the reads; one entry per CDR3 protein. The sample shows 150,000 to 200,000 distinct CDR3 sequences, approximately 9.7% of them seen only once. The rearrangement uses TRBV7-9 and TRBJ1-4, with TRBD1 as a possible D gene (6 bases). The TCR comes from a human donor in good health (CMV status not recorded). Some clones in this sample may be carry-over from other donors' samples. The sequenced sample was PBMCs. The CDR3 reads CASSSTGGLEKLFF. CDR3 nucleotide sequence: TGTGCCAGCAGCTCGACAGGAGGTCTCGAAAAACTGTTTTTT.